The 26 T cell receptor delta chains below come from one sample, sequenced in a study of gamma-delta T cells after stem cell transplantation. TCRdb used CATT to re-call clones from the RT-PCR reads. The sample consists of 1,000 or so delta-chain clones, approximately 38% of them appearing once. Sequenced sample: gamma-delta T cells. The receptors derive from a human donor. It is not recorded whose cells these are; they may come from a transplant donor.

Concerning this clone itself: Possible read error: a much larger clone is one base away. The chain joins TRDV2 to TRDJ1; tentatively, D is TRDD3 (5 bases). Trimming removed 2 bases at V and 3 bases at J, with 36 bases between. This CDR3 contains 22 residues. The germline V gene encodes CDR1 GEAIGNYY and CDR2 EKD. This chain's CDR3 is CACDSVVAHARSGAGSSDKLIF. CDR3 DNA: TGTGCCTGTGACAGTGTCGTGGCTCATGCGAGGAGTGGGGCTGGTTCTTCCGATAAACTCATCTTT.

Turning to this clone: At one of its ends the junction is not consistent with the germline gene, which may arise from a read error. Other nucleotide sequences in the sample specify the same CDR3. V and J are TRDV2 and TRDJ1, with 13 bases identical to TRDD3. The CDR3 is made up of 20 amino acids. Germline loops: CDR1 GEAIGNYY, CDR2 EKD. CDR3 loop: CACDPVNWGIRVGYTDKLIF. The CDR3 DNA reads TGTGCTTGTGACCCCGTGAACTGGGGGATACGCGTAGGTTACACCGATAAACTCATCTTT.

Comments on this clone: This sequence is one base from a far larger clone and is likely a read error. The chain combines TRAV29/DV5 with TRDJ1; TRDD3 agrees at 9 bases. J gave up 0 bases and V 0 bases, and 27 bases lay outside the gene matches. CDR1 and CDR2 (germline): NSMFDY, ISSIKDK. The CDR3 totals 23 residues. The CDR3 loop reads CAASVATYPLGDGGFFNTDKLIF. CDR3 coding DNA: TGTGCAGCAAGCGTGGCTACCTATCCCCTGGGGGATGGCGGTTTCTTTAACACCGATAAACTCATCTTT.

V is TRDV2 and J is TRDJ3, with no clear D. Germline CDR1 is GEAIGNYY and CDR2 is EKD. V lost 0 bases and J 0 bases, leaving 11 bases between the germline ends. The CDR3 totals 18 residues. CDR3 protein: CACDTVLVSSWDTRQMFF. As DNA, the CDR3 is TGTGCCTGTGACACCGTGCTGGTTAGCTCCTGGGACACCCGACAGATGTTTTTC.

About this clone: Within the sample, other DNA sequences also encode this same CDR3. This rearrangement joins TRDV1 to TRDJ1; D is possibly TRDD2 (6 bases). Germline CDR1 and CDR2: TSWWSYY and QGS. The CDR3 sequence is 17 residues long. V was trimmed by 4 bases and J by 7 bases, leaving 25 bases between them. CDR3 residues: CALGAHFLWYLTGKLIF. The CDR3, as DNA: TGTGCTCTTGGGGCCCACTTCCTTTGGTACCTAACTGGTAAACTCATCTTT.

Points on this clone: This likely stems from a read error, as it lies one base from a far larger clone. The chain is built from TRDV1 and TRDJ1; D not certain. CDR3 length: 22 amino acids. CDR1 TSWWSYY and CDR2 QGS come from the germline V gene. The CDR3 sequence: CALGDLRLVWFDTPDYTGKLIF. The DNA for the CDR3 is TGTGCTCTTGGGGACTTACGGCTGGTTTGGTTTGACACTCCCGACTACACCGGTAAACTCATCTTT.

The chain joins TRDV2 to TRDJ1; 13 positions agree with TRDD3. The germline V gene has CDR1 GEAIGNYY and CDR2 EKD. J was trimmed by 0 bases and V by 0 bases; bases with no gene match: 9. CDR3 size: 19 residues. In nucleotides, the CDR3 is TGTGCCTGTGACACCATAGATACTGGGGGATACGGGTACACCGATAAACTCATCTTT. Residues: CACDTIDTGGYGYTDKLIF.

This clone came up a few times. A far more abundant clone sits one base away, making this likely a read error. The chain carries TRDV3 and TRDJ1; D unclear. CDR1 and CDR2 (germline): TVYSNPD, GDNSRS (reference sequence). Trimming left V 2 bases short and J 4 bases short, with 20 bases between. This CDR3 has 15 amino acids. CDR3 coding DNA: TGTGCCTTTGAGACCCCTATATCCCACGTCGATAAACTCATCTTT. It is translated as CAFETPISHVDKLIF.

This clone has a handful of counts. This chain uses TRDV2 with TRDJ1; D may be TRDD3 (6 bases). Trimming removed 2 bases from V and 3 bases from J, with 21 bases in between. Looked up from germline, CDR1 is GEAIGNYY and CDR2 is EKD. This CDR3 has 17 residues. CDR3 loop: CACDSLAGVGIADKLIF. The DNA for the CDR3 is TGTGCCTGTGACAGTTTGGCTGGGGTAGGAATAGCCGATAAACTCATCTTT.

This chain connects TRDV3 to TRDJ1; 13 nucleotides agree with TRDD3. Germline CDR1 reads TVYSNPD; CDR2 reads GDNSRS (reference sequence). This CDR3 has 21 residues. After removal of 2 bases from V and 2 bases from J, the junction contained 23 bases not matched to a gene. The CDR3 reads CAFPTFRQPRTGGYGTDKLIF. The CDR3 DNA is TGTGCCTTTCCGACCTTCCGACAGCCCCGTACTGGGGGATACGGGACCGATAAACTCATCTTT. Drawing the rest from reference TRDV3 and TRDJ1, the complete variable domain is CDKVTQSSPDQTVASGSEVVLLCTYDTVYSNPDLFWYRIRPDYSFQFVFYGDNSRSEGADFTQGRFSVKHILTQKAFHLVISPVRTEDSATYYCAFPTFRQPRTGGYGTDKLIFGKGTRVTVEP.

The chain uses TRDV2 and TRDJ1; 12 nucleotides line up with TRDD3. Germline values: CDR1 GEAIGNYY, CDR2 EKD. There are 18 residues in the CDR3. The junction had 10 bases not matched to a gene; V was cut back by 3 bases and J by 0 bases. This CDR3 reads CACDPVLGDTKYTDKLIF. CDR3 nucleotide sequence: TGTGCCTGTGACCCAGTACTGGGGGATACAAAGTACACCGATAAACTCATCTTT.

This CDR3 reads CACDILLGDTDKLIF. In DNA, the CDR3 is TGTGCCTGTGACATCCTACTGGGGGATACCGATAAACTCATCTTT. V gene TRDV2 combines with J gene TRDJ1; TRDD3 matches at 10 bases. CDR1 and CDR2 (germline): GEAIGNYY, EKD. The ends lost 2 bases at V and 2 bases at J; junction bases unmatched: 4. The CDR3 is 15 residues long.

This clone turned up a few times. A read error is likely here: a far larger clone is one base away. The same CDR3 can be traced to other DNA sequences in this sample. The CDR3 here is CAASVASYPLGDGGFFNTDKLIF. CDR3 DNA sequence: TGTGCAGCAAGCGTGGCTTCCTATCCCCTGGGGGATGGCGGTTTCTTCAACACCGATAAACTCATCTTT. This chain connects TRAV29/DV5 to TRDJ1; 9 nucleotides match TRDD3. The CDR3 is made up of 23 amino acids. CDR1 is NSMFDY and CDR2 is ISSIKDK in the germline V gene. V shed 0 bases, J shed 0 bases, and the junction held 27 bases outside the gene matches.

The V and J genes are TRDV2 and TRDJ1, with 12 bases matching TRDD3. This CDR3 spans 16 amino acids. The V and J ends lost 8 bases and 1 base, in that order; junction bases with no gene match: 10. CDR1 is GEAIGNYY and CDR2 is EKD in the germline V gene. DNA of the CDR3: TGTGCCTTCGCCTGTACTGGGGGATACCTCACCGATAAACTCATCTTT. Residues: CAFACTGGYLTDKLIF.

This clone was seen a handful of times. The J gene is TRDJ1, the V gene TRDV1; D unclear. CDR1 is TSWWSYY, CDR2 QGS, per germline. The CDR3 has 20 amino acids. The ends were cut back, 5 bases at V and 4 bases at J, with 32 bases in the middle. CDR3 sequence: CALGNFWPVWLLGYIDKLIF. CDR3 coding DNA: TGTGCTCTTGGGAATTTTTGGCCCGTCTGGTTGCTCGGGTACATCGATAAACTCATCTTT.

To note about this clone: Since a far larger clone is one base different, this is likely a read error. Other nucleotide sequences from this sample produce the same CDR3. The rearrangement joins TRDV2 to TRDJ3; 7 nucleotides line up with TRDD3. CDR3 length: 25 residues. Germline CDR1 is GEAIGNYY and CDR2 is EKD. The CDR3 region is CACDTVSGWGTPLRLSSWDTRQMFF. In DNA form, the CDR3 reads TGCGCCTGTGACACCGTGAGTGGATGGGGGACCCCGCTTCGTTTATCGTCCTGGGACACCCGACAGATGTTTTTC.

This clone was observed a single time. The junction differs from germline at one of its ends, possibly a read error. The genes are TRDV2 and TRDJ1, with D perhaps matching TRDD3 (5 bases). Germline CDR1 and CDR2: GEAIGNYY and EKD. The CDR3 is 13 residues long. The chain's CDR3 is CACDDLGDDKLIF. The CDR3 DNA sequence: TGTGCCTGTGACGATCTCGGGGACGATAAACTCATATTT.

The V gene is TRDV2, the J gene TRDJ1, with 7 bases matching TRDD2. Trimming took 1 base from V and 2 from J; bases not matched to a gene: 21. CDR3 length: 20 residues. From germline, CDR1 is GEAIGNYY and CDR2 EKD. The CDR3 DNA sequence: TGTGCCTGTGACACGCTTTCCTACGGGGAGACTGATTGGAGTACCGATAAACTCATCTTT. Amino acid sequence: CACDTLSYGETDWSTDKLIF.

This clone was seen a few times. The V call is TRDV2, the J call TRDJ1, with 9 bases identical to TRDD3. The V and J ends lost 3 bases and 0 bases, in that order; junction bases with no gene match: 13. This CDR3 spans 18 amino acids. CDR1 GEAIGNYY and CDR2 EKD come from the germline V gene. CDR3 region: CACDPVLGERMHTDKLIF. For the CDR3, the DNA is TGTGCCTGTGACCCAGTACTGGGGGAAAGGATGCACACCGATAAACTCATCTTT.

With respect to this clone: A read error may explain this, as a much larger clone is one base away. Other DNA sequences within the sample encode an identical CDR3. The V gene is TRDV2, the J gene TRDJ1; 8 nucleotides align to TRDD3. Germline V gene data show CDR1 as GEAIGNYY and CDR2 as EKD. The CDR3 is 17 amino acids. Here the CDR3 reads CACDTAGGGGERDKLIF. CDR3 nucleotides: TGTGCCTGCGACACGGCTGGGGGAGGCGGCGAGCGGGATAAACTCATCTTT.

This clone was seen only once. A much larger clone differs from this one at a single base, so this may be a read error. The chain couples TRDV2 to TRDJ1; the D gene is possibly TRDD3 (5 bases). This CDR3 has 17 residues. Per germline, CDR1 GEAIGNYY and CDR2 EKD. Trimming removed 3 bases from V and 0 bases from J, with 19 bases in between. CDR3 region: CACDGRRGATDTDKLIF. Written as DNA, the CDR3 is TGTGCCTGTGACGGTCGAAGGGGGGCCACGGACACCGATAAACTCATCTTT.

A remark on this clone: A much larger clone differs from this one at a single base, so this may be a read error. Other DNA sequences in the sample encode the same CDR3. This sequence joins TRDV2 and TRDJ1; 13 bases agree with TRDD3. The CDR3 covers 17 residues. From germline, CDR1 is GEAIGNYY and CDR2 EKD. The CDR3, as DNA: TGTGCCTGTGACACTCTACTGGGGGATACGCTCACCGATAAGCTCATCTTT. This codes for CACDTLLGDTLTDKLIF.

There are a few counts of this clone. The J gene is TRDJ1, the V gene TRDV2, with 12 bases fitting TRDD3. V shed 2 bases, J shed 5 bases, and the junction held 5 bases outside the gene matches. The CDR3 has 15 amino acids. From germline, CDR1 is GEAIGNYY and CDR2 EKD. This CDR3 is CACDILGDTSDKLIF. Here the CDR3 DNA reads TGTGCCTGTGACATACTGGGGGATACTTCAGATAAACTCATCTTT.

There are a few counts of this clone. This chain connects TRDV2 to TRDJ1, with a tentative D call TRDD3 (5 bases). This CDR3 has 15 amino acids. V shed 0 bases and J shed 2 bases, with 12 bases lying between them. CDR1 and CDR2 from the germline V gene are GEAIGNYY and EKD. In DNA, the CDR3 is TGTGCCTGTGACACCGTTGGGGAGGGTACCGATAAACTCATCTTT. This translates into CACDTVGEGTDKLIF.

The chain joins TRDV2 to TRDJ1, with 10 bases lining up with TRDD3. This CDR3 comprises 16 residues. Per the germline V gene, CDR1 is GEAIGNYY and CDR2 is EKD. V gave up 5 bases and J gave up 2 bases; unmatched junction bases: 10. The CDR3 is CACGMISLGDTDKLIF. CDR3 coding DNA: TGTGCCTGTGGCATGATCTCACTGGGGGATACCGATAAACTCATCTTT.

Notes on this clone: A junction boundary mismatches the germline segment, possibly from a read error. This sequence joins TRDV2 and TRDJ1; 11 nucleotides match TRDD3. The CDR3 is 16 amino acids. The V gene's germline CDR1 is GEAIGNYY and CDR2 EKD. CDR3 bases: TGTGCCCGTGAGCGACTGGGGGATATCCCTCCCGATAAACTCATCTTT. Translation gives CARERLGDIPPDKLIF.